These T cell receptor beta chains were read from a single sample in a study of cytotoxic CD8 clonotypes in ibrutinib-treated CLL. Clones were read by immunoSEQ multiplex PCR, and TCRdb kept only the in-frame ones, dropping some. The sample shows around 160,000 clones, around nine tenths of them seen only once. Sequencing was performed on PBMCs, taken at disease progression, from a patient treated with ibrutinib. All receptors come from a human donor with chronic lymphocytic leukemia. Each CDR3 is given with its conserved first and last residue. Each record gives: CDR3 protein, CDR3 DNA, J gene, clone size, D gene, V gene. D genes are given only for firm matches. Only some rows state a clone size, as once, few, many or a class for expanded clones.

CASSQAPKREADTQYF TGTGCCAGCAGCCAAGCTCCAAAGCGGGAGGCAGATACGCAGTATTTT TRBJ2-3 - TRBD2 TRBV4-2
CASSEETGSSSYEQYF TGTGCCAGCAGTGAAGAGACGGGTTCGAGCTCCTACGAGCAGTACTTC TRBJ2-7 - - TRBV6-1
CASSLGGESYEQYF TGTGCCAGCAGCTTAGGCGGGGAAAGCTACGAGCAGTACTTC TRBJ2-7 once - TRBV7-6
CASSKALDRAGNQPQHF TGTGCCAGTAGTAAGGCCCTTGACAGGGCTGGCAATCAGCCCCAGCATTTT TRBJ1-5 - TRBD1 TRBV19
CASSLTSGINNEQFF TGTGCCAGTAGCCTGACTAGCGGGATCAACAATGAGCAGTTCTTC TRBJ2-1 - TRBD2 TRBV19
CASSPPGVRPYNEQFF TGTGCCAGCAGCCCCCCGGGAGTCCGGCCCTACAATGAGCAGTTCTTC TRBJ2-1 - - TRBV7-2
CASSSLGIPYEQYF TGTGCCAGCAGCAGCTTAGGCATACCCTACGAGCAGTACTTC TRBJ2-7 - - TRBV6-6
CASSARGTDTQYF TGTGCCAGCAGTGCGAGGGGAACAGATACGCAGTATTTT TRBJ2-3 - - TRBV25-1
CASSLLSGVDTEAFF TGTGCCAGCAGCCTCCTCTCCGGGGTCGACACTGAAGCTTTCTTT TRBJ1-1 - - TRBV5-4
CASSHLPGRDGSYEQYF TGTGCCAGCAGCCATCTTCCAGGTCGGGACGGCTCCTACGAGCAGTACTTC TRBJ2-7 - - TRBV14
CASKGTGVYYGYTF TGTGCCAGCAAGGGGACAGGCGTATACTATGGCTACACCTTC TRBJ1-2 - TRBD1 TRBV6-1
CASSGQGGTDTQYF TGCGCCAGCTCGGGACAGGGGGGCACAGATACGCAGTATTTT TRBJ2-3 - TRBD1 TRBV10-1
CASRTGTGTQPQHF TGTGCCAGCAGGACCGGGACAGGGACTCAGCCCCAGCATTTT TRBJ1-5 - TRBD1 TRBV27
CASSAQPGLSNTEAFF TGTGCCAGCAGCGCTCAACCGGGACTCTCGAACACTGAAGCTTTCTTT TRBJ1-1 - - TRBV9
CSVAGLTGELFF TGCAGCGTTGCCGGACTCACCGGGGAGCTGTTTTTT TRBJ2-2 - - TRBV29-1
CASRRPRREPSSYEQYF TGTGCCAGCAGGCGCCCAAGGAGGGAGCCCAGCTCCTACGAGCAGTACTTC TRBJ2-7 - - TRBV27
CASSSGRSSTDTQYF TGTGCCAGCAGCTCCGGGCGGTCTAGCACAGATACGCAGTATTTT TRBJ2-3 once - TRBV7-2
CASTLPRGSSYEQYF TGTGCCAGCACCCTACCTCGGGGGAGCTCCTACGAGCAGTACTTC TRBJ2-7 - - TRBV28
CASSPLGLAGRHGELFF TGTGCCAGCAGCCCTTTGGGACTAGCGGGGAGGCACGGGGAGCTGTTTTTT TRBJ2-2 - TRBD2 TRBV27
CASSETSGLNEQFF TGCGCCAGCAGTGAAACTAGCGGACTCAATGAGCAGTTCTTC TRBJ2-1 - TRBD2 TRBV10-1
CASKAGPSYEQYF TGTGCCAGCAAGGCAGGCCCCTCCTACGAGCAGTACTTC TRBJ2-7 - - TRBV6-6
CASSHRTSGRDTQYF TGTGCCAGCAGTCACAGGACTAGCGGGAGAGATACGCAGTATTTT TRBJ2-3 - TRBD2 TRBV2
CASGWGDLKSGELFF TGCGCCAGCGGGTGGGGGGACTTGAAGTCCGGGGAGCTGTTTTTT TRBJ2-2 few - TRBV10-1
CASSPGTGGGQPQHF TGTGCCAGCAGTCCAGGGACAGGGGGCGGTCAGCCCCAGCATTTT TRBJ1-5 - TRBD1 TRBV27
CASSLTPSDTQYF TGTGCCAGCAGCTTAACCCCAAGTGACACCCAGTACTTC TRBJ2-5 once - TRBV7-6
CASSSFGELFF TGTGCCAGCAGCTCTTTCGGGGAGCTGTTTTTT TRBJ2-2 - - TRBV27
CASSVGDGYTF TGTGCCAGCAGCGTAGGGGATGGCTACACCTTC TRBJ1-2 - - TRBV9
CASSSPRGTYEQYF TGTGCCAGCAGTTCCCCCCGGGGGACCTACGAGCAGTACTTC TRBJ2-7 - - TRBV28
CASSTRGPNTEAFF TGTGCCAGTAGTACCAGGGGGCCGAACACTGAAGCTTTCTTT TRBJ1-1 - TRBD1 TRBV19
CATSRGQENYEQYF TGTGCCACCAGCAGAGGACAGGAAAACTACGAGCAGTACTTC TRBJ2-7 - - TRBV15
CASSLGRMKTQYF TGTGCCAGCAGTTTGGGGAGGATGAAGACCCAGTACTTC TRBJ2-5 - - TRBV28
CSVEPGALKAFF TGCAGCGTTGAACCCGGGGCCCTAAAAGCTTTCTTT TRBJ1-1 - - TRBV29-1
CASSFRLAGGDEQFF TGTGCCAGCAGCTTTAGACTAGCGGGAGGGGATGAGCAGTTCTTC TRBJ2-1 once TRBD2 TRBV7-2
CASSLVRGQNEKLFF TGTGCCAGCAGCTTAGTCAGGGGGCAGAATGAAAAACTGTTTTTT TRBJ1-4 - TRBD1 TRBV11-2
CASSPGSLGGYTF TGTGCCAGCAGCCCAGGGTCACTCGGTGGCTACACCTTC TRBJ1-2 - - TRBV7-9
CAWSAPLATERGGEIREETQYF TGTGCCTGGAGTGCGCCGTTAGCGACGGAGAGGGGAGGGGAGATTAGAGAAGAGACCCAGTACTTC TRBJ2-5 - TRBD2 TRBV30
CASSVALAGTDTQYF TGTGCCAGCAGCGTAGCTCTTGCGGGCACAGATACGCAGTATTTT TRBJ2-3 - - TRBV9
CASSLSGGTYEQYF TGTGCCAGCAGCTTATCGGGAGGGACCTACGAGCAGTACTTC TRBJ2-7 - TRBD2 TRBV7-3
CASSPFPSGIQETQYF TGTGCCAGCAGCCCCTTTCCTAGCGGAATACAAGAGACCCAGTACTTC TRBJ2-5 - TRBD2 TRBV7-6
CASSGGKGNIQYF TGCGCCAGCTCGGGCGGGAAGGGAAACATTCAGTACTTC TRBJ2-4 - - TRBV5-1
CASKWASNTGELFF TGTGCCAGCAAATGGGCTTCGAACACCGGGGAGCTGTTTTTT TRBJ2-2 - - TRBV2
CASSLLRPGGTDTQYF TGTGCCAGCAGTTTGCTCAGGCCGGGTGGGACAGATACGCAGTATTTT TRBJ2-3 - - TRBV6-5
CASRLGLASGQGEQFF TGCGCCAGCAGACTAGGACTAGCGTCCGGACAGGGTGAGCAGTTCTTC TRBJ2-1 - - TRBV5-1